This T cell receptor (beta chain) was sequenced in a study of T-cell reconstitution after alpha-beta-depleted transplantation in children. Unique molecular identifiers were used to barcode this TCRbeta library. In TCRdb, the PCR reads were re-called with MiXCR into one record per CDR3 protein. The sample carries 780,000 or so distinct CDR3 sequences, roughly 15% recorded once. This CDR3 spans 14 amino acids. V dropped 7 bases and J dropped 7; count of bases not matched to a gene: 8. This chain connects TRBV12-3 or TRBV12-4 to TRBJ2-1, with 9 bases fitting TRBD2. The receptor was derived from a male patient younger than 18 who had a stem cell transplant for acute lymphoblastic leukemia, so the T cells may come from the graft donor. The input for sequencing was PBMCs, mostly from graft donor cells, taken 360 days after TCRalphabeta/CD19-depleted stem cell transplant. CDR3 sequence reads: CASNPGREGNEQFF. The DNA of the CDR3 is TGTGCCAGCAACCCGGGGCGGGAGGGTAATGAGCAGTTCTTC.